These 5 T cell receptor beta chains came from one sample sequenced in a study of CD8+CD57+ T cells in acquired aplastic anemia. Only patients with CD8+CD57+ cell expansion on flow cytometry were chosen for sequencing. TCR beta VDJ and CDR3 profiling used genomic DNA as template. TCRdb re-called the reads through MiXCR, storing one row per CDR3 protein. Among approximately 180,000 distinct CDR3 sequences, around 50% were seen once, and the ten largest hold about 1.2%. The material sequenced was sorted CD4+, CD8+, or CD8+CD57+ T cells (not recorded which) from PBMCs. Receptor source: a human donor with aplastic anemia.

CDR3 residues: CASSGDMDHYEQYF. The CDR3 coding sequence is TGCGCCAGCAGCGGTGACATGGACCATTACGAGCAGTACTTC. The chain joins TRBV5-1 to TRBJ2-7; the D is unclear. CDR3 length: 14 amino acids. The germline gives CDR1 SGHRS, CDR2 YFSETQ. V was shortened by 4 bases and J by 4 bases, with 15 bases between the two germline ends.

The V call is TRBV10-1, the J call TRBJ2-1, with TRBD2 matching 9 bases. After removal of 6 bases from V and 10 bases from J, the junction contained 13 bases not matched to a gene. This CDR3 has 15 residues. Germline V gene sequence: CDR1 WNHNN, CDR2 SYGVQD (reference sequence). The CDR3 spells CASRASREGRGEQFF. The CDR3, as DNA: TGCGCCAGCAGGGCCTCGCGGGAGGGCCGGGGGGAGCAGTTCTTC.

About this clonotype: A much larger clone differs from this one at a single base, so this may be a read error. The CDR3 carries no conserved terminal phenylalanine or tryptophan, so it likely arises from a read error. The chain combines TRBV11-1 with TRBJ2-1; 14 bases fit TRBD2. With 3 bases clipped from V and 3 bases from J, the junction kept 10 bases outside the gene matches. The V gene's germline CDR1 is SGHAT and CDR2 FQDESV (reference sequence). CDR3 length equals 19 residues. This CDR3 reads CASSFRTSGGLGIYNEQFL. The CDR3 DNA sequence: TGTGCCAGCAGCTTCCGGACTAGCGGGGGGCTTGGAATCTACAATGAGCAGTTCCTC.

The chain links TRBV29-1 to TRBJ1-2; D is perhaps TRBD1 (6 bases). The ends were cut back, 5 bases at V and 0 bases at J, with 10 bases in the middle. CDR1 is SQVTM and CDR2 is ANQGSEA in the germline V gene. The length of the CDR3 is 13 residues. The CDR3 DNA is TGCAGCGTTATAGGGGGGACTAACTATGGCTACACCTTC. Its protein is CSVIGGTNYGYTF.

The chain couples TRBV7-8 to TRBJ1-5; D possibly corresponds to TRBD1 (5 bases). The CDR3 spans 15 residues. Germline values: CDR1 SGHVS, CDR2 FQNEAQ. V lost 3 bases and J 3 bases, leaving 12 bases between the germline ends. CDR3 in DNA: TGTGCCAGCAGCTTGGGGGATCTGATCAATCAGCCCCAGCATTTT. Encoded protein: CASSLGDLINQPQHF.